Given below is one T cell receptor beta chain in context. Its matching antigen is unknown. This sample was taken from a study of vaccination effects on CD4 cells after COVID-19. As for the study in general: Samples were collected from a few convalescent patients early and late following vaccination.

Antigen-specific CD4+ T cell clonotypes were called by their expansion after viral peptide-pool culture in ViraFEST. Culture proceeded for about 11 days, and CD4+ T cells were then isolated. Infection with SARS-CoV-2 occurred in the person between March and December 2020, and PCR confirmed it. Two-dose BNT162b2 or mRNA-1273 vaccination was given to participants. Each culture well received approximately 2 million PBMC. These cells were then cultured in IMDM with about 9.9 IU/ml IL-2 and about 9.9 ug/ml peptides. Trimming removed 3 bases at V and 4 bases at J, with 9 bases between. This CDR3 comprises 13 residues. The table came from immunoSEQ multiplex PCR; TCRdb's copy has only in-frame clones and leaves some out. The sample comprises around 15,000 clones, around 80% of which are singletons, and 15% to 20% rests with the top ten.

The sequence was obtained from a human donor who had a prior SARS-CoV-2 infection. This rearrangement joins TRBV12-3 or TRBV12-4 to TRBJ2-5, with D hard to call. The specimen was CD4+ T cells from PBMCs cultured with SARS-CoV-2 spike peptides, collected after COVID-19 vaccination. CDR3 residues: CASSFWRIETQYF. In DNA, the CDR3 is TGTGCCAGCAGTTTTTGGCGGATAGAGACCCAGTACTTC.